The source of this T cell receptor beta chain is a study of CD4 T cells in relation to SARS-CoV-2 and coronaviruses (dated by TCRdb to the early 2020s). Regarding the study in general: HLA restriction was mapped for shared crossreactive spike epitopes using patient-derived lymphoblastoid cell lines. At the level of individual TCR clonotypes, the study measured memory CD4+ T cell crossreactivity between SARS-CoV-2 spike protein and common cold coronavirus spike proteins. The Adaptive Biotechnologies TCR-sequencing kit was used for samples from a few pre-COVID donors and for the naive versus memory experiments, whereas the other data were Illumina-based. A different TCR-beta assay, based on Illumina, was used to sequence expansion assays from other donors in the study. The paper as a whole reports these results and caveats: Because the crossreactivity analysis focused on spike protein, crossreactivity against other viral proteins was not assessed. Significantly weaker SARS-CoV-2-driven expansion was shown by crossreactive clones than by monoreactive clones, consistent with antigenic imprinting. Because no donor provided both pre-pandemic and post-infection samples, tracing the source of pre-existing responses was limited. About 65% of donors had memory CD4+ clonotypes that crossrecognized SARS-CoV-2 and at least one common cold coronavirus spike. Small numbers of patients and of tested TCRs limited the study. Naive versus memory sequencing indicated the assay detects memory recall responses rather than primary responses primed during culture.

Looking up the germline V gene (reference sequence) yields CDR1 SGHNT and CDR2 YYREEE. The CDR3 starts with the cysteine, ends with the phenylalanine, and has 15 residues. Just CDR3 DNA is preserved here, 45 bases in frame from base 1. The junction carries 15 bases between V and J, which are trimmed by 2 bases and 6 bases respectively. Deep-resolution immunoSEQ TCR-beta sequencing was performed on DNA from uncultured naive and memory CD4+ T cells. In the paper's pipeline: During preprocessing, nonproductive sequences were removed, as were CDR3s that did not start with C, did not end with F or W, or were shorter than 7 amino acids. Cultured and uncultured naive and memory CD4+ repertoires were searched for previously identified spike- and CEF-reactive CDR3s. CDR3 homology was quantified as pairwise Levenshtein distance, calculated with the stringdist R package after three terminal residues were trimmed from each end. This immuneACCESS table, as held by TCRdb, lists in-frame sequences with V and J called but not all clones. Of the missing ones, under half trace to an unresolved V gene in checked studies; the others have no known cause. The V and J calls and clone size are taken from that table; D and trimming were inferred from the DNA. The sample contains some 65,000 clones, over 70% of them found a single time. The top ten hold around 1.5% of the sample.

Of note for this clone: The antigen it binds to is not known. The record has no base qualities; no much larger clone is one base away.

CD4+ T cells from unexposed donors were collected before the COVID-19 pandemic (2011-2018). Naive and memory CD4+ T cells were separated from cryopreserved PBMCs by first enriching for CD4 and then performing EasySep naive CD4+ T cell enrichment. The leukapheresis product for the unexposed donors was obtained through commercial purchase. Ficoll-Paque PLUS gradient centrifugation was used to isolate PBMCs from leukapheresis product or whole blood. The PBMCs went either fresh into the expansion assay or into cryopreservation at -140 degrees C. The QIAamp Micro DNA Kit was used to extract genomic DNA from the CD4+ T cells.

The clonotype comes from a human donor in good health. The chain is assembled from TRBV5-4 and TRBJ2-1; the D region may be TRBD1 or TRBD2, each matching 5 bases equally. Sequencing used memory CD4+ T cells from PBMCs. This specimen's cell subset or site label, per the study, means: memory (non-naive) CD4+ T cells. CDR3 loop: CASSFRDRPFNEQFF. Read as DNA, the sequence is TGTGCCAGCAGCTTCCGGGACCGCCCATTCAATGAGCAGTTCTTC.